These 5 T cell receptor beta chains were sequenced from one sample in a study of shared clonotypes between healthy human individuals. Profiling relied on immunoSEQ multiplex PCR, and the TCRdb table lists in-frame clones only, not all of them. The table has over a million clones, around three quarters seen once. The sample was memory CD4+ T cells from PBMCs. The subset was: CD45RA-negative fraction. The receptors stem from a young man in good health. Some clones in this sample may be carry-over from other donors' samples.

The chain links TRBV27 to TRBJ1-2; 9 bases line up with TRBD1. V was pared by 6 bases and J by 8 bases, with 7 bases of the junction left unmatched. The length of the CDR3 is 13 residues. Germline values: CDR1 MNHEY, CDR2 SMNVEV (reference sequence). CDR3 amino acids: CASRRTGAVGYTF. CDR3 nucleotide sequence: TGTGCCAGCAGGCGGACAGGGGCCGTGGGCTACACCTTC.

This clone was detected only a few times. The gene calls are TRBV6-6 and TRBJ2-3; 7 nucleotides align to TRBD2. The V segment lost 6 bases and the J segment 0 bases; nucleotides outside the gene matches: 3. The germline V gene encodes CDR1 MNHNY and CDR2 SVGAGI (reference sequence). The CDR3 contains 14 residues. The CDR3 spells CASSASGSTDTQYF. CDR3 DNA sequence: TGTGCCAGCAGCGCTAGCGGCAGCACAGATACGCAGTATTTT.

As concerns this clone: This could be a read error, since a much larger clone is one nucleotide away. V and J are TRBV4-3 and TRBJ2-7, with D perhaps given as TRBD1 or TRBD2 (6 bases each). The CDR3 is 15 residues long. From germline, CDR1 is LGHNA and CDR2 YSLEER. In nucleotides, the CDR3 is TGCGCCAGCAGCCATTTAGCGGACAGCTCCTACAAGCAGTACTTC. Protein: CASSHLADSSYKQYF.

The chain links TRBV28 to TRBJ2-1, with TRBD1 as a possible D gene (6 bases). CDR1 MDHEN and CDR2 SYDVKM come from the germline V gene. The CDR3 is 17 amino acids. V was trimmed by 3 bases and J by 0 bases, leaving 15 bases between them. The CDR3 region has the DNA TGTGCCAGCAGTTTTGGGGGCCAAGTGAGCTCCTACAATGAGCAGTTCTTC. Translated, it gives CASSFGGQVSSYNEQFF.

DNA for the CDR3: TGTGCCAGCAGCACAGAGGGCGGGAGCTACAATGAGCAGTTCTTC. Translation gives CASSTEGGSYNEQFF. The gene calls are TRBV9 and TRBJ2-1; TRBD2 aligns across 7 bases. V lost 4 bases to trimming and J lost 3 bases; unmatched junction nucleotides: 7. The CDR3 totals 15 residues. Looked up from germline, CDR1 is SGDLS and CDR2 is YYNGEE.